This TCR beta chain was identified during a study of beta chain features in type 1 diabetes. The CDR3 loop spans 14 amino acids. Trimming left V 5 bases short and J 4 bases short, with 15 bases between. The germline CDR1 and CDR2 sequences are SEHNR and FQNEAQ (reference sequence). The isolated RNA, all of it, was reverse transcribed, so expressed TCRB transcripts were what got sequenced. Here immunoSEQ multiplex PCR was the method, and the copy in TCRdb shows in-frame clones only, minus some. The sample shows some 99,000 clones, approximately 39% of them seen only once. This TCR was recovered from a woman between 18 and 30 years old in good health. The chain recombines TRBV7-9 with TRBJ2-7, with D possibly matching TRBD2 (5 bases). The specimen sequenced was stem cell memory CD4+ T cells from blood. The CDR3 region is CASSLGAWEYEQYF. For the CDR3, the DNA is TGTGCCAGCAGCCTCGGCGCCTGGGAGTACGAGCAGTACTTC.